This TCR beta chain was documented in a study of long-term antiretroviral therapy in people with HIV. Across the study: The 2015 immediate-ART recommendation came about a decade after the earliest samples.

General study results and limits: It was observed that HIV repertoires exhibited narrower CDR3 length ranges than controls. Nothing was known about ART adherence, viral resistance or changes in therapy.

Turning to this clone: Its antigen is still unknown.

HIV-positive participants were all treated in the United States. Sequencing relied on immunoSEQ assay v3.0, run at survey level. The table came from immunoSEQ multiplex PCR; TCRdb's copy has only in-frame clones and leaves some out. The data hold some 11,000 clones, with roughly 80% observed a single time. The CDR3 has 18 amino acids. Germline V gene sequence: CDR1 SGDLS, CDR2 YYNGEE. V trimming: 0 bases; J trimming: 0 bases; junction bases outside the gene matches: 8. The sequenced sample was unsorted PBMCs, obtained 0.8 years before starting antiretroviral therapy. The chain is built from TRBV9 and TRBJ2-7, with 11 nucleotides matching TRBD2. The sequence was obtained from a woman aged 40 to 50 with HIV. The CDR3 is CASSVDPGTSGISYEQYF. CDR3 DNA: TGTGCCAGCAGCGTAGACCCGGGGACTAGCGGAATCTCCTACGAGCAGTACTTC.